These 7 T cell receptor beta chains were all obtained from the same sample, sequenced in a study of blood T cell repertoires in COVID-19. Produced via immunoSEQ multiplex PCR; TCRdb's table is partial and in-frame only. The sample holds 65,000 to 85,000 clones, about nine tenths seen once. The sample comprised peripheral blood. These receptors were obtained from a woman younger than 30 with acute or convalescent COVID-19.

The chain employs TRBV28 and TRBJ2-2; no definite D call. From germline, CDR1 is MDHEN and CDR2 SYDVKM. The CDR3 totals 13 residues. The V end was cut by 10 bases, the J end by 2 bases, with 11 bases between. The DNA for the CDR3 is TGTGCCACCCGGGTTTCAAACACCGGGGAGCTGTTTTTT. This encodes CATRVSNTGELFF.

The chain links TRBV4-3 to TRBJ1-2; D possibly corresponds to TRBD1 (5 bases). Trimming left V 1 base short and J 5 bases short, with 11 bases between. The CDR3 has 14 residues. The germline V gene has CDR1 LGHNA and CDR2 YSLEER. DNA for the CDR3: TGCGCCAGCAGCCAAGTTCAGGGAGGTTATGGCTACACCTTC. This encodes CASSQVQGGYGYTF.

CDR3 nucleotide sequence: TGCGCCAGCAGCCGCGACTGGGCCGCGGGGACCCAGTACTTC. This gives the protein CASSRDWAAGTQYF. The J gene is TRBJ2-5, the V gene TRBV4-3; a possible D gene is TRBD2 (5 bases). V lost 4 bases and J 7 bases, leaving 16 bases between the germline ends. The CDR3 loop spans 14 amino acids. Germline loops: CDR1 LGHNA, CDR2 YSLEER.

This chain connects TRBV7-6 to TRBJ2-5; no clear D. The germline V gene encodes CDR1 SGHVS and CDR2 FNYEAQ. Trimming cost V 2 bases and J 4 bases, with 5 bases left between them. The CDR3 is 12 residues long. CDR3 sequence (DNA): TGTGCCAGCAGCTTAATGCGAGAGACCCAGTACTTC. Its protein is CASSLMRETQYF.

The CDR3 protein is CASSLTGGDNEQFF. The CDR3 DNA reads TGTGCCAGCAGTTTAACAGGGGGGGACAATGAGCAGTTCTTC. The chain has TRBV27 and TRBJ2-1; TRBD1 is a possible D gene (8 bases). Germline-derived CDR1 and CDR2 are MNHEY and SMNVEV (reference sequence). CDR3 length: 14 residues. Trimming shortened V by 2 bases and J by 5 bases, and 10 bases separated the two germline ends.

The J gene is TRBJ1-1, the V gene TRBV5-5, with D possibly TRBD1 on 6 matching bases. The V end was cut by 4 bases, the J end by 6 bases, with 19 bases between. This CDR3 has 15 amino acids. The germline gives CDR1 SGHKS, CDR2 YYEKEE (reference sequence). The CDR3 sequence: CASSPEDSRRPEAFF. The CDR3 nucleotides read TGTGCCAGCAGCCCAGAGGACAGTCGGCGCCCTGAAGCTTTCTTT.

The chain joins TRBV10-3 to TRBJ1-1; possible D gene TRBD1, 5 bases. This CDR3 comprises 15 residues. CDR1 and CDR2 from the germline V gene are ENHRY and SYGVKD. Trimming left V 4 bases short and J 4 bases short, with 16 bases between. CDR3 protein: CAISGKGLGGTEAFF. CDR3 DNA sequence: TGTGCCATCAGTGGGAAGGGCCTCGGGGGCACTGAAGCTTTCTTT.